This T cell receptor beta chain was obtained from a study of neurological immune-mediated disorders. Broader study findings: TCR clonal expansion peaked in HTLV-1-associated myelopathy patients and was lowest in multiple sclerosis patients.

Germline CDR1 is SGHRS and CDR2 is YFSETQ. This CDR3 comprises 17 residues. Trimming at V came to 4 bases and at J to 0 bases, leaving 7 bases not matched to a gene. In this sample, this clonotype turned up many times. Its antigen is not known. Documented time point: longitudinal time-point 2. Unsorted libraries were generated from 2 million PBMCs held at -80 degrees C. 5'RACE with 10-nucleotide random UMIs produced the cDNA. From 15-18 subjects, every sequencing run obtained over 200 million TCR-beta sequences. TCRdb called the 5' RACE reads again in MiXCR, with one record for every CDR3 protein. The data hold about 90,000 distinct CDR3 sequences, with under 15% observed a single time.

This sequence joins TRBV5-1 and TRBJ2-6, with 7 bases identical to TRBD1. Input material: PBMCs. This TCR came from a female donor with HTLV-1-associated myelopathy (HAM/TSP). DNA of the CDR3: TGCGCCAGCAGCCTGACAGGGAAGAGCTCTGGGGCCAACGTCCTGACTTTC. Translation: CASSLTGKSSGANVLTF.